These 24 T cell receptor beta chains originate from one sample sequenced in a study of T cells in localized non-small cell lung cancer. Assay used: immunoSEQ multiplex PCR; TCRdb lists only in-frame clones, some missing. The table has over 65,000 clones, approximately 84% seen once; the top ten hold approximately 1.2%. The sequenced sample was peripheral blood, obtained before any cancer treatment. These receptors originate from a female donor at least 60 years old with stage I lung adenocarcinoma.

CDR3 loop: CASSGGQGASTEAFF. For the CDR3, the DNA is TGCGCCAGCAGCGGAGGTCAGGGGGCGAGCACTGAAGCTTTCTTT. V usage is TRBV5-1 and J usage is TRBJ1-1, with TRBD1 matching over 8 bases. J lost 4 bases, V lost 4 bases, and 9 bases had no gene match. Germline assignment: CDR1 SGHRS and CDR2 YFSETQ. This CDR3 comprises 15 residues. The full variable domain, its missing parts supplied by reference TRBV5-1 and TRBJ1-1, is KAGVTQTPRYLIKTRGQQVTLSCSPISGHRSVSWYQQTPGQGLQFLFEYFSETQRNKGNFPGRFSGRQFSNSRSEMNVSTLELGDSALYLCASSGGQGASTEAFFGQGTRLTVV.

The chain combines TRBV25-1 with TRBJ2-3; TRBD1 matches at 7 bases. The length of the CDR3 is 14 residues. Germline CDR1 and CDR2: MGHDK and SYGVNS. V shed 1 base and J 4 bases; nucleotides not matched to a gene: 2. CDR3 DNA sequence: TGTGCCAGCAGTGAATTTACAGGGGCAGATACGCAGTATTTT. Protein product: CASSEFTGADTQYF.

The chain joins TRBV9 to TRBJ1-3, with TRBD1 identical over 7 bases. V dropped 0 bases and J dropped 8; count of bases not matched to a gene: 2. CDR3 length equals 13 residues. CDR1 is SGDLS, CDR2 YYNGEE, per germline. Here the CDR3 reads CASSVGQGHTIYF. In DNA, the CDR3 is TGTGCCAGCAGCGTAGGACAGGGCCACACCATATATTTT.

The chain uses TRBV19 and TRBJ2-1, with 9 positions matching TRBD2. Germline V lookup: CDR1 LNHDA, CDR2 SQIVND (reference sequence). Trimming removed 4 bases from V and 8 bases from J; junction bases left unmatched: 9. This CDR3 comprises 15 residues. Here the CDR3 DNA reads TGTGCCAGTAGTACTCCCTTCCGCGGGGGGGATGAGCAGTTCTTC. Translation: CASSTPFRGGDEQFF.

The chain has TRBV7-9 and TRBJ1-1; 7 nucleotides line up with TRBD1. The trim removed 2 bases at V and 8 bases at J, leaving 5 bases unmatched. Germline V gene lookup returns CDR1 SEHNR and CDR2 FQNEAQ (reference sequence). The CDR3 covers 13 residues. In nucleotides, the CDR3 is TGTGCCAGCAGCTTAACGTCGACAGGGGAAGCTTTCTTT. It translates to CASSLTSTGEAFF.

This chain links TRBV9 with TRBJ2-2, with D hard to call. V was shortened by 2 bases and J by 0 bases, with 5 bases between the two germline ends. Germline CDR1 and CDR2: SGDLS and YYNGEE. This CDR3 spans 14 amino acids. The CDR3 spells CASSVLTNTGELFF. The CDR3 DNA reads TGTGCCAGCAGCGTCCTCACGAACACCGGGGAGCTGTTTTTT. The full variable domain, with the rest looked up from reference TRBV9 and TRBJ2-2, is DSGVTQTPKHLITATGQRVTLRCSPRSGDLSVYWYQQSLDQGLQFLIQYYNGEERAKGNILERFSAQQFPDLHSELNLSSLELGDSALYFCASSVLTNTGELFFGEGSRLTVL.

The V and J genes are TRBV10-3 and TRBJ2-5, with a weak D call TRBD2 (6 bases). Germline V CDR1 and CDR2: ENHRY, SYGVKD. The CDR3 spans 13 residues. V was trimmed by 2 bases and J by 5 bases, leaving 9 bases between them. DNA of the CDR3: TGTGCCATCAGTGAGAGGCTAGCGGAGACCCAGTACTTC. Translation: CAISERLAETQYF.

The genes are TRBV5-4 and TRBJ2-1; 11 bases fit TRBD2. Trimming took 4 bases from V and 6 from J; bases not matched to a gene: 15. Per the germline V gene, CDR1 is SGHNT and CDR2 is YYREEE (reference sequence). The CDR3 contains 18 residues. This chain's CDR3 is CASSPVGLAGGILNEQFF. The CDR3 DNA reads TGTGCCAGCAGCCCGGTAGGCCTAGCGGGGGGCATCCTCAATGAGCAGTTCTTC.

The chain links TRBV2 to TRBJ2-3; D gene ambiguous. The V end lost 6 bases, the J end lost 2 bases, and 9 bases lay between the germline ends. Looked up from germline, CDR1 is SNHLY and CDR2 is FYNNEI. The CDR3 totals 13 residues. CDR3 coding DNA: TGTGCCAGCAGCGCTGAGACCACAGATACGCAGTATTTT. This translates into CASSAETTDTQYF.

The V and J genes are TRBV7-3 and TRBJ2-3; D is ambiguous. CDR1 and CDR2 (germline): SGHTA, FQGTGA. The germline V and J ends were trimmed by 5 bases and 0 bases, with 6 bases remaining between them. The CDR3 runs 13 residues. CDR3 sequence (DNA): TGTGCCAGCAGCCGAACCAGCACAGATACGCAGTATTTT. The encoded protein is CASSRTSTDTQYF.

The chain uses TRBV11-1 and TRBJ2-7, with 9 bases aligning to TRBD2. The CDR3 has 17 residues. V trimming: 5 bases; J trimming: 4 bases; junction bases outside the gene matches: 15. Germline CDR1 SGHAT, CDR2 FQDESV (reference sequence). The CDR3 is CASSPSSARGGIYEQYF. For the CDR3, the DNA is TGTGCCAGCAGCCCATCCTCGGCGCGGGGGGGCATTTACGAGCAGTACTTC.

The chain recombines TRBV19 with TRBJ1-2; 10 positions match TRBD1. V trimming: 8 bases; J trimming: 11 bases; junction bases outside the gene matches: 14. This CDR3 is 14 amino acids long. Germline values: CDR1 LNHDA, CDR2 SQIVND (reference sequence). CDR3 region: CASQTPGQGNGYTF. DNA of the CDR3: TGTGCCAGTCAGACCCCGGGACAGGGGAACGGTTACACCTTC. Combining the CDR3 with reference TRBV19 and TRBJ1-2 gives the whole variable domain DGGITQSPKYLFRKEGQNVTLSCEQNLNHDAMYWYRQDPGQGLRLIYYSQIVNDFQKGDIAEGYSVSREKKESFPLTVTSAQKNPTAFYLCASQTPGQGNGYTFGSGTRLTVV.

The chain joins TRBV6-6 to TRBJ1-5; D is perhaps TRBD1 (5 bases). V lost 4 bases, J lost 1 base, and 8 bases lay in between. Germline CDR1 MNHNY, CDR2 SVGAGI (reference sequence). The CDR3 extends over 14 amino acids. CDR3 DNA: TGTGCCAGCAGTTCCCAGGGAAGCAATCAGCCCCAGCATTTT. Its protein product is CASSSQGSNQPQHF.

In this sample, this clone turned up a few times. The chain combines TRBV6-1 with TRBJ1-5; D gene uncertain. The CDR3 covers 18 residues. V dropped 1 base and J dropped 0 bases, with 16 bases sitting between them. CDR1 is MNHNS and CDR2 is SASEGT in the germline V gene. DNA for the CDR3: TGTGCCAGCAGTGAAGGTTTCGGGTGGCAGATTAGCAATCAGCCCCAGCATTTT. It is translated as CASSEGFGWQISNQPQHF.

CDR3 DNA sequence: TGTGCCAGCAGCGTAGGAGGCGGGGACTACGAGCAGTACTTC. As protein: CASSVGGGDYEQYF. The rearrangement uses TRBV9 and TRBJ2-7, with TRBD2 as a possible D gene (6 bases). In germline, CDR1 is SGDLS, CDR2 YYNGEE. The CDR3 is 14 amino acids. V was clipped by 0 bases and J by 3 bases, with 10 bases between them.

The chain combines TRBV2 with TRBJ1-5, with TRBD1 identical over 9 bases. The length of the CDR3 is 15 residues. V dropped 5 bases and J dropped 1; count of bases not matched to a gene: 3. Looked up from germline, CDR1 is SNHLY and CDR2 is FYNNEI. The chain's CDR3 is CASSKQGASNQPQHF. The CDR3 nucleotides are TGTGCCAGCAGTAAACAGGGGGCGAGCAATCAGCCCCAGCATTTT.

V and J are TRBV6-5 and TRBJ2-5, with a weak D call TRBD2 (6 bases). The V end lost 6 bases, the J end lost 3 bases, and 17 bases lay between the germline ends. The CDR3 length is 15 residues. Germline V CDR1 and CDR2: MNHEY, SVGAGI. The CDR3 nucleotides are TGTGCCAGCAGCTATACCGCGGGGACGGAAGAGACCCAGTACTTC. This translates into CASSYTAGTEETQYF.

V and J are TRBV19 and TRBJ2-7; TRBD2 might be the D (5 bases). The germline V gene encodes CDR1 LNHDA and CDR2 SQIVND (reference sequence). CDR3 size: 15 residues. Trimming left V 6 bases short and J 4 bases short, with 19 bases between. CDR3 bases: TGTGCCAGTAGCGAGACTACTACGGGCCGATACGAGCAGTACTTC. This codes for CASSETTTGRYEQYF.

This chain links TRBV5-4 with TRBJ2-1, with D perhaps matching TRBD2 (6 bases). Trimming took 3 bases from V and 2 from J, leaving 12 bases between them. CDR1 and CDR2 from the germline V gene are SGHNT and YYREEE (reference sequence). The CDR3 contains 15 residues. The CDR3: CASSSRDLTYNEQFF. CDR3 DNA: TGTGCCAGCAGCTCCCGGGACTTAACCTACAATGAGCAGTTCTTC.

This clone was found once. The J gene is TRBJ2-3, the V gene TRBV4-2, with 12 bases aligning to TRBD2. Looked up from germline, CDR1 is LGHNA and CDR2 is YNFKEQ. After removal of 4 bases from V and 3 bases from J, the junction contained 8 bases not matched to a gene. The CDR3 loop spans 17 amino acids. In DNA form, the CDR3 reads TGTGCCAGCAGCCCGACCGGGACTAGCGGGCGAACAGATACGCAGTATTTT. Translating gives CASSPTGTSGRTDTQYF.

The V call is TRBV7-2, the J call TRBJ2-7; D uncertain. Germline loops: CDR1 SGHTA, CDR2 FQGNSA. The CDR3 is made up of 14 amino acids. The germline V and J ends were trimmed by 1 base and 3 bases, with 10 bases remaining between them. The CDR3, as DNA: TGTGCCAGCAGCTTAGGAAAGTTCAGCTACGAGCAGTACTTC. The encoded protein is CASSLGKFSYEQYF.

This clone was recorded once. V is TRBV21-1 and J is TRBJ2-1; TRBD2 was called by the table and not checked on the DNA. TRBV21-1 is a known pseudogene. This CDR3 has 22 amino acids. In DNA, the CDR3 is TGTGCCAGCAGCAAAGATACGGCGCTACTAGCGGGAGGGAAACGGGCCTACAATGAGCAGTTCTTC. It codes for CASSKDTALLAGGKRAYNEQFF.

This rearrangement joins TRBV20-1 to TRBJ2-1, with no clear D. Trimming took 8 bases from V and 7 from J, leaving 3 bases between them. The V gene's germline CDR1 is DFQATT and CDR2 SNEGSKA (reference sequence). There are 8 residues in the CDR3. The CDR3 DNA is TGCAGTCCGAATGAGCAGTTCTTC. Protein product: CSPNEQFF.

The sample holds a few counts of this clone. The chain joins TRBV28 to TRBJ2-7; 10 positions match TRBD2. CDR1 and CDR2 (germline): MDHEN, SYDVKM. CDR3 length: 15 amino acids. The J segment lost 6 bases and the V segment lost 6 bases, leaving 11 bases of the junction unmatched. Written as DNA, the CDR3 is TGTGCCAGCAGGCTTCTGAGCGGGAGGGGTCGCGAGCAGTACTTC. This translates into CASRLLSGRGREQYF.